The source of this T cell receptor (beta chain) is a study of regulatory T cells in long-lasting Graves disease. Time point indicated: newly diagnosed GD, antithyroid drugs for less than 3 months. RNA isolated from PBMCs was used to make the TCR library. Library construction for TCR beta used iRepertoire HTBI primers and Arm-PCR of CDR3 regions. TCRdb called the multiplex PCR reads again in MiXCR, with one record for every CDR3 protein. The sample lists some 340,000 distinct CDR3 sequences; roughly 12% were seen once. These same data were also listed under a study on T cells in Graves' hyperthyroidism and ophthalmopathy.

This receptor was obtained from a young woman with Graves disease. This specimen consisted of peripheral blood mononuclear cells (PBMCs), obtained at new diagnosis, from a patient treated with antithyroid drugs.

The DNA for the CDR3 is TGTGCCAGCAGCTTAGGGACCGGGAGAGACACCTTC. It is translated as CASSLGTGRDTF. This chain links TRBV7-8 with TRBJ1-2, with no clear D. Trimming left V 1 base short and J 12 bases short, with 12 bases between. This CDR3 has 12 residues. The germline V gene encodes CDR1 SGHVS and CDR2 FQNEAQ.